One and the same sample provided the 16 T cell receptor beta chains below, sequenced in a study of cytomegalovirus exposure and HLA in healthy donors. TCRdb's copy holds only in-frame clones and misses some; the assay was immunoSEQ multiplex PCR. The top ten hold approximately 0.7% of the sample, which has tens of thousands of clones, 90% to 95% seen once. Sequenced sample: PBMCs. The source is a man aged 18 to 29 in good health and CMV-seronegative.

The chain combines TRBV9 with TRBJ2-3; 10 positions agree with TRBD2. The CDR3 covers 17 residues. Germline CDR1 is SGDLS and CDR2 is YYNGEE. V shed 3 bases, J shed 2 bases, and the junction held 9 bases outside the gene matches. The CDR3 nucleotides read TGTGCCAGCAGCGCCAAGAAACTAGCGGGGAACACAGATACGCAGTATTTT. This sequence encodes CASSAKKLAGNTDTQYF. Full variable domain (rest looked up from reference TRBV9 and TRBJ2-3): DSGVTQTPKHLITATGQRVTLRCSPRSGDLSVYWYQQSLDQGLQFLIQYYNGEERAKGNILERFSAQQFPDLHSELNLSSLELGDSALYFCASSAKKLAGNTDTQYFGPGTRLTVL.

This clone was counted only a few times. V is TRBV4-1 and J is TRBJ2-7; D is perhaps TRBD1 (5 bases). The germline CDR1 and CDR2 sequences are MGHRA and YSYEKL. The CDR3 is made up of 14 amino acids. V lost 0 bases, J lost 2 bases, and 8 bases lay in between. The CDR3 sequence is CASSQEGAAYEQYF. For the CDR3, the DNA is TGCGCCAGCAGCCAAGAAGGGGCAGCCTACGAGCAGTACTTC.

Concerning this clone: A read error may produce the germline difference seen at one junction end. The gene calls are TRBV7-7 and TRBJ2-2; D is perhaps TRBD2 (5 bases). Germline V gene lookup returns CDR1 SSHAT and CDR2 FNYEAQ (reference sequence). The CDR3 runs 15 residues. CDR3 nucleotides: TGTGCTAGCAGCAAAGAGGGATCTAGCACCGGGGAGCTGTTTTTT. Protein: CASSKEGSSTGELFF.

The chain combines TRBV30 with TRBJ2-4; 7 positions match TRBD2. The germline V gene encodes CDR1 GTSNPN and CDR2 SVGIG (reference sequence). The V and J ends lost 2 bases and 1 base, in that order; junction bases with no gene match: 14. The CDR3 extends over 18 amino acids. The CDR3 DNA follows: TGTGCCTGGAGTTCGCCAGGCGGGAGTGATAGGGCCAAAAACATTCAGTACTTC. This codes for CAWSSPGGSDRAKNIQYF.

The rearrangement joins TRBV11-3 to TRBJ1-1; D gene uncertain. With 1 base removed from V and 2 bases from J, the gap between germline ends came to 20 bases. CDR1 and CDR2 (germline): SGHNT, YENEEA. CDR3 length equals 18 residues. The CDR3 loop is CASSLAAAYWELNTEAFF. In DNA form, the CDR3 reads TGTGCCAGCAGCTTAGCCGCGGCTTACTGGGAGTTAAACACTGAAGCTTTCTTT.

This chain uses TRBV18 with TRBJ2-3; 8 nucleotides agree with TRBD1. The V and J ends lost 3 bases and 2 bases, in that order; junction bases with no gene match: 7. Germline V gene sequence: CDR1 KGHSH, CDR2 LQKENI. The CDR3 spans 16 residues. CDR3 sequence (DNA): TGTGCCAGCTCACCGGACAGGGATGGTGACACAGATACGCAGTATTTT. Translating gives CASSPDRDGDTDTQYF.

This chain links TRBV2 with TRBJ1-1, with D possibly matching TRBD1 (5 bases). CDR1 is SNHLY and CDR2 is FYNNEI in the germline V gene. The CDR3 is 14 residues long. V lost 2 bases and J lost 3, with 10 bases in between. The CDR3 reads CASSEFGGDTEAFF. Written as DNA, the CDR3 is TGTGCCAGCAGTGAATTTGGGGGGGACACTGAAGCTTTCTTT.

The rearrangement uses TRBV6-6 and TRBJ2-7, with D perhaps TRBD1 (6 bases). Germline CDR1 is MNHNY and CDR2 is SVGAGI (reference sequence). The CDR3 consists of 14 residues. Trimming removed 6 bases at V and 6 bases at J, with 18 bases between. CDR3 residues: CASRVRQALGEQYF. DNA of the CDR3: TGTGCCAGCAGGGTCCGACAGGCACTCGGCGAGCAGTACTTC.

The chain has TRBV15 and TRBJ2-5; tentatively, D is TRBD2 (5 bases). Trimming left V 6 bases short and J 4 bases short, with 12 bases between. Per the germline V gene, CDR1 is LNHNV and CDR2 is YYDKDF (reference sequence). The CDR3 consists of 13 residues. CDR3 loop: CATSRDLGETQYF. Written as DNA, the CDR3 is TGTGCCACCAGTCGGGATTTGGGAGAGACCCAGTACTTC.

The sample holds one count of this clone. DNA for the CDR3: TGTGCCAGCAGCCAAGATTGGAGGGACAGGGCGTTTTCTGGAAACACCATATATTTT. Its protein is CASSQDWRDRAFSGNTIYF. This chain joins TRBV14 and TRBJ1-3; TRBD1 aligns across 9 bases. Germline V gives CDR1 SGHDN, CDR2 FVKESK. The CDR3 contains 19 residues. After removal of 0 bases from V and 1 base from J, the junction contained 10 bases not matched to a gene.

The CDR3 region is CASSLVRDYRKLPEQFF. The CDR3 DNA is TGTGCCAGCAGCTTAGTTAGGGACTACCGAAAGCTACCTGAGCAGTTCTTC. The chain has TRBV7-8 and TRBJ2-1; 7 bases fit TRBD2. Germline CDR1 is SGHVS and CDR2 is FQNEAQ. This CDR3 has 17 amino acids. V gave up 1 base and J gave up 9 bases; unmatched junction bases: 15.

In its sample, this clone was seen once. This chain links TRBV13 with TRBJ2-2; D is unresolved. CDR3 size: 13 residues. V gave up 5 bases and J gave up 0 bases, with 4 bases separating them. Germline CDR1 is PRHDT and CDR2 is FYEKMQ (reference sequence). Written as DNA, the CDR3 is TGTGCCAGCAGCCGAGCGAACACCGGGGAGCTGTTTTTT. Protein product: CASSRANTGELFF.

The chain couples TRBV6-4 to TRBJ2-1; 15 bases align to TRBD2. CDR3 length: 15 residues. Trimming cost V 9 bases and J 7 bases; bases outside gene matches: 7. Germline CDR1 MRHNA, CDR2 SNTAGT. CDR3 loop: CASQIGTSGGNEQFF. DNA of the CDR3: TGTGCCAGTCAGATCGGGACTAGCGGGGGGAATGAGCAGTTCTTC.

V is TRBV6-6 and J is TRBJ2-7, with D perhaps matching TRBD1 (6 bases). CDR1 MNHNY and CDR2 SVGAGI come from the germline V gene (reference sequence). V was shortened by 0 bases and J by 2 bases, with 8 bases between the two germline ends. This CDR3 spans 14 amino acids. The CDR3 nucleotides are TGTGCCAGCAGTTACTCAGGGGGACCCTACGAGCAGTACTTC. It encodes CASSYSGGPYEQYF.

The chain has TRBV4-1 and TRBJ2-4; 7 positions agree with TRBD1. With 0 bases clipped from V and 1 base from J, the junction kept 12 bases outside the gene matches. This CDR3 is 19 amino acids long. The germline V gene encodes CDR1 MGHRA and CDR2 YSYEKL. CDR3 amino acids: CASSQDPTGKGVAKNIQYF. The CDR3 DNA reads TGCGCCAGCAGCCAAGACCCGACAGGGAAGGGGGTCGCCAAAAACATTCAGTACTTC.

This clone was seen just once. The V gene is TRBV11-3, the J gene TRBJ2-7; tentatively, D is TRBD2 (6 bases). In germline, CDR1 is SGHNT, CDR2 YENEEA. V was pared by 5 bases and J by 5 bases, with 19 bases between. The CDR3 extends over 15 amino acids. For the CDR3, the DNA is TGTGCCAGCAGCGCGCGGGACGGGTTTTGGGACGAGCAGTACTTC. Its protein is CASSARDGFWDEQYF.